These 27 T cell receptor beta chains share one sample of origin, sequenced in a study of CD8 T cells in Susac syndrome (dated by TCRdb to the late 2010s). The library relied on the immunoSEQ multiplex PCR assay. RNA was extracted using the RNeasy kit, and about 0.5 to 1 ug of the RNA was reverse transcribed with random hexamers. TCRdb reprocessed the public reads (quality trimming at Q25 with fastp, clone calling with MiXCR) and kept in-frame beta chains. Merged by CDR3 protein, the rows form single entries marked with the most common genes and DNA. Within this sample are about 180,000 distinct CDR3 sequences, with over 90% of them counted one time only. Around 0.094% of the sample comes from the top ten. The sample comprised CD4+ T cells from PBMCs. The receptors here all came from a human donor with Susac syndrome.

This chain uses TRBV20-1 with TRBJ2-7; unclear D gene. Germline V gene data show CDR1 as DFQATT and CDR2 as SNEGSKA (reference sequence). The germline V and J ends were trimmed by 5 bases and 2 bases, with 7 bases remaining between them. This CDR3 spans 11 amino acids. DNA of the CDR3: TGCAGTGCTGCCTCGGCCTACGAGCAGTACTTC. Translated: CSAASAYEQYF.

V is TRBV30 and J is TRBJ1-5, with unresolved D. Germline CDR1 is GTSNPN and CDR2 is SVGIG (reference sequence). The CDR3 length is 12 residues. The germline V and J ends were trimmed by 2 bases and 1 base, with 3 bases remaining between them. CDR3 sequence reads: CAWSLSNQPQHF. The CDR3 nucleotides read TGTGCCTGGAGTTTGAGCAATCAGCCCCAGCATTTT.

The chain has TRBV7-9 and TRBJ2-6, with D unclear. The CDR3 is made up of 15 amino acids. Trimming took 8 bases from V and 0 from J, leaving 11 bases between them. CDR1 and CDR2 (germline): SEHNR, FQNEAQ (reference sequence). The chain's CDR3 is CASPRKTSGANVLTF. In DNA form, the CDR3 reads TGTGCCAGCCCGCGCAAAACCTCTGGGGCCAACGTCCTGACTTTC.

The chain couples TRBV5-1 to TRBJ2-1; D is perhaps TRBD1 (6 bases). The germline gives CDR1 SGHRS, CDR2 YFSETQ. The germline V and J ends were trimmed by 4 bases and 7 bases, with 12 bases remaining between them. The CDR3 is 13 residues long. DNA of the CDR3: TGCGCCAGCAGCCAACCAGGGGCTAATGAGCAGTTCTTC. Protein: CASSQPGANEQFF.

The rearrangement uses TRBV7-6 and TRBJ1-5; no clear D. This CDR3 spans 17 amino acids. Germline CDR1 SGHVS, CDR2 FNYEAQ. V was shortened by 0 bases and J by 2 bases, with 14 bases between the two germline ends. CDR3 in amino acids: CASSLAPPVSGNQPQHF. CDR3 nucleotide sequence: TGTGCCAGCAGCTTAGCTCCGCCCGTTTCGGGCAATCAGCCCCAGCATTTT. Combining the CDR3 with reference TRBV7-6 and TRBJ1-5 gives the whole variable domain GAGVSQSPRYKVTKRGQDVALRCDPISGHVSLYWYRQALGQGPEFLTYFNYEAQQDKSGLPNDRFSAERPEGSISTLTIQRTEQRDSAMYRCASSLAPPVSGNQPQHFGDGTRLSIL.

This chain connects TRBV10-3 to TRBJ2-5; D call uncertain. The ends were cut back, 6 bases at V and 5 bases at J, with 13 bases in the middle. CDR1 and CDR2 from the germline V gene are ENHRY and SYGVKD. The CDR3 is 13 residues long. DNA for the CDR3: TGTGCCATCAGCTTGACGGATACGGAGACCCAGTACTTC. It codes for CAISLTDTETQYF.

The chain has TRBV30 and TRBJ1-1, with unresolved D. Germline V gives CDR1 GTSNPN, CDR2 SVGIG (reference sequence). The CDR3 sequence is 12 residues long. The V gene lost 4 bases and the J gene lost 4 bases, with 10 bases spanning the gap. The CDR3 region has the DNA TGTGCCTGGATCGGGGAGAGCACTGAAGCTTTCTTT. This gives the protein CAWIGESTEAFF.

The rearrangement joins TRBV29-1 to TRBJ1-2, with D hard to call. The CDR3 covers 13 residues. Germline V gene sequence: CDR1 SQVTM, CDR2 ANQGSEA. V lost 5 bases and J 0 bases, leaving 10 bases between the germline ends. For the CDR3, the DNA is TGCAGCGTTCGAGAAGGACCTAACTATGGCTACACCTTC. Translated: CSVREGPNYGYTF.

The CDR3 is CAWSVLGSGSRSENTQYF. The CDR3 bases are TGTGCCTGGAGTGTCCTAGGTAGCGGGAGTAGGTCTGAAAATACGCAGTATTTT. The chain couples TRBV30 to TRBJ2-3, with TRBD2 identical over 9 bases. The length of the CDR3 is 18 residues. V was clipped by 0 bases and J by 7 bases; unmatched bases: 17. In germline, CDR1 is GTSNPN, CDR2 SVGIG (reference sequence). Variable domain in full (rest from reference TRBV30 and TRBJ2-3): SQTIHQWPATLVQPVGSPLSLECTVEGTSNPNLYWYRQAAGRGLQLLFYSVGIGQISSEVPQNLSASRPQDRQFILSSKKLLLSDSGFYLCAWSVLGSGSRSENTQYFGPGTRLTVL.

V gene TRBV5-6 combines with J gene TRBJ2-2; TRBD1 matches at 7 bases. Germline lookup yields CDR1 SGHDT and CDR2 YYEEEE. With V trimmed by 4 bases and J by 6 bases, 3 bases remained unmatched. CDR3 length equals 13 residues. CDR3 loop: CASSGRGSGELFF. CDR3 sequence (DNA): TGTGCCAGCAGCGGCAGGGGGTCCGGGGAGCTGTTTTTT.

CDR3 sequence (DNA): TGTGCCAGTAGTGGGATCCGGAGGGGGGTTCAGCCCCAGCATTTT. Residues: CASSGIRRGVQPQHF. The rearrangement links TRBV19 to TRBJ1-5, with D tentatively TRBD1 (6 bases). The germline V gene has CDR1 LNHDA and CDR2 SQIVND (reference sequence). V lost 5 bases and J 6 bases, leaving 17 bases between the germline ends. There are 15 residues in the CDR3.

CDR3: CASSPPVGEQYF. The CDR3 DNA sequence: TGTGCCAGCAGCCCTCCGGTGGGCGAGCAGTACTTC. The genes are TRBV28 and TRBJ2-7; D not certain. CDR1 and CDR2 (germline): MDHEN, SYDVKM. The CDR3 loop spans 12 amino acids. The V end was cut by 6 bases, the J end by 6 bases, with 12 bases between.

The rearrangement joins TRBV15 to TRBJ2-7; 9 bases map to TRBD1. This CDR3 region has 15 residues. CDR1 and CDR2 from the germline V gene are LNHNV and YYDKDF (reference sequence). Trimming removed 1 base from V and 2 bases from J; junction bases left unmatched: 3. The CDR3 protein is CATSRGDRGAYEQYF. As DNA, the CDR3 is TGTGCCACCAGCAGAGGTGACAGGGGGGCCTACGAGCAGTACTTC. The full variable domain, completed using reference TRBV15 and TRBJ2-7, is DAMVIQNPRYQVTQFGKPVTLSCSQTLNHNVMYWYQQKSSQAPKLLFHYYDKDFNNEADTPDNFQSRRPNTSFCFLDIRSPGLGDTAMYLCATSRGDRGAYEQYFGPGTRLTVT.

This sequence joins TRBV20-1 and TRBJ2-2; D is unclear. V was clipped by 0 bases and J by 3 bases, with 5 bases between them. In germline, CDR1 is DFQATT, CDR2 SNEGSKA (reference sequence). This CDR3 has 13 residues. This CDR3 reads CSAREQYTGELFF. The CDR3 DNA sequence: TGCAGTGCTAGAGAACAATACACCGGGGAGCTGTTTTTT.

The chain couples TRBV29-1 to TRBJ2-1; the D gene is possibly TRBD1 (6 bases). Germline CDR1 and CDR2: SQVTM and ANQGSEA. This CDR3 spans 13 amino acids. Trimming cost V 4 bases and J 8 bases, with 15 bases left between them. The CDR3 DNA reads as TGCAGCGTTGCGGGACACCAAGGGGATGAGCAGTTCTTC. Encoded protein: CSVAGHQGDEQFF.

The chain combines TRBV20-1 with TRBJ1-2; D not certain. This CDR3 has 14 amino acids. Germline lookup yields CDR1 DFQATT and CDR2 SNEGSKA (reference sequence). The ends were cut back, 0 bases at V and 8 bases at J, with 16 bases in the middle. CDR3 in amino acids: CSARDGPDIGGYTF. In nucleotides, the CDR3 is TGCAGTGCTAGAGATGGGCCAGACATTGGGGGCTACACCTTC.

The chain joins TRBV5-1 to TRBJ2-5; no reliable D call. Germline CDR1 reads SGHRS; CDR2 reads YFSETQ. The V end was cut by 0 bases, the J end by 4 bases, with 4 bases between. The CDR3 runs 12 residues. The CDR3 is CASSLEGETQYF. The CDR3 DNA reads TGCGCCAGCAGCTTGGAGGGAGAGACCCAGTACTTC.

V is TRBV28 and J is TRBJ2-7, with 10 bases aligning to TRBD1. CDR3 length equals 14 residues. The germline V gene has CDR1 MDHEN and CDR2 SYDVKM. J lost 4 bases, V lost 3 bases, and 3 bases had no gene match. CDR3 amino acids: CASSLRQGAYEQYF. In DNA form, the CDR3 reads TGTGCCAGCAGTTTGAGACAGGGGGCTTACGAGCAGTACTTC. The whole variable domain, filled in from reference TRBV28 and TRBJ2-7, reads DVKVTQSSRYLVKRTGEKVFLECVQDMDHENMFWYRQDPGLGLRLIYFSYDVKMKEKGDIPEGYSVSREKKERFSLILESASTNQTSMYLCASSLRQGAYEQYFGPGTRLTVT.

This chain connects TRBV12-3 or TRBV12-4 to TRBJ2-7; TRBD1 agrees at 7 bases. The CDR3 is 15 amino acids. V was pared by 3 bases and J by 0 bases, with 5 bases of the junction left unmatched. This chain's CDR3 is CASSLDRMGSYEQYF. The DNA of the CDR3 is TGTGCCAGCAGTTTGGACAGGATGGGCTCCTACGAGCAGTACTTC.

This chain joins TRBV6-5 and TRBJ2-5; D may be TRBD1 or TRBD2 (5 bases each). Germline loops: CDR1 MNHEY, CDR2 SVGAGI. V was clipped by 6 bases and J by 7 bases, with 15 bases between them. CDR3 length equals 13 residues. The CDR3: CASSPGTRRTQYF. CDR3 DNA sequence: TGTGCCAGCAGCCCCGGGACCCGTCGGACCCAGTACTTC.

This chain links TRBV20-1 with TRBJ1-1, with D perhaps TRBD1 (5 bases). The CDR3 totals 13 residues. In germline, CDR1 is DFQATT, CDR2 SNEGSKA (reference sequence). V was cut by 5 bases and J by 0 bases, with 10 bases left in between. CDR3 DNA: TGCAGTGCTCAACTACAGGTGAACACTGAAGCTTTCTTT. It specifies CSAQLQVNTEAFF.

Written as DNA, the CDR3 is TGTGCCAGCAGCTCCCGCGGGGCAACTAATGAAAAACTGTTTTTT. This encodes CASSSRGATNEKLFF. This chain connects TRBV12-3 or TRBV12-4 to TRBJ1-4, with no clear D. Trimming cost V 6 bases and J 0 bases, with 11 bases left between them. This CDR3 has 15 residues.

This rearrangement joins TRBV9 to TRBJ2-3; 7 bases align to TRBD2. Germline V gives CDR1 SGDLS, CDR2 YYNGEE. The CDR3 sequence is 18 residues long. V lost 3 bases to trimming and J lost 1 base; unmatched junction nucleotides: 14. The CDR3 DNA reads as TGTGCCAGCAGCGCCAGACTGACCGGGACTACAGGCACAGATACGCAGTATTTT. Encoded protein: CASSARLTGTTGTDTQYF.

The gene calls are TRBV30 and TRBJ1-6; the D is unclear. Trimming took 3 bases from V and 8 from J, leaving 14 bases between them. The CDR3 consists of 14 residues. The germline gives CDR1 GTSNPN, CDR2 SVGIG (reference sequence). The CDR3 spells CAWRAEREDSPLHF. As DNA, the CDR3 is TGTGCCTGGAGGGCCGAAAGGGAGGATTCACCCCTCCACTTT.

The rearrangement joins TRBV20-1 to TRBJ2-3, with 13 nucleotides matching TRBD2. V lost 5 bases, J lost 5 bases, and 10 bases stayed unmatched. Germline assignment: CDR1 DFQATT and CDR2 SNEGSKA (reference sequence). This CDR3 comprises 16 residues. The CDR3 sequence: CSAGGLAGLGVDTQYF. Here the CDR3 DNA reads TGCAGTGCTGGGGGACTAGCGGGATTGGGTGTAGATACGCAGTATTTT.

The V call is TRBV23-1, the J call TRBJ2-1, with 10 bases lining up with TRBD1. TRBV23-1 belongs to the ORF category, with a function that is uncertain. This CDR3 spans 15 amino acids. The ends lost 3 bases at V and 4 bases at J; junction bases unmatched: 3. CDR3: CASSHPGQGYNEQFF. The CDR3 bases are TGCGCCAGCAGTCACCCGGGACAGGGGTACAATGAGCAGTTCTTC.

V gene TRBV28 combines with J gene TRBJ2-6; D ambiguous. CDR3 length equals 14 residues. Looked up from germline, CDR1 is MDHEN and CDR2 is SYDVKM. V was clipped by 6 bases and J by 2 bases, with 8 bases between them. CDR3 loop: CASSPITGANVLTF. The CDR3 DNA follows: TGTGCCAGCAGCCCCATAACTGGGGCCAACGTCCTGACTTTC. The complete variable domain, with remaining parts taken from reference TRBV28 and TRBJ2-6, reads DVKVTQSSRYLVKRTGEKVFLECVQDMDHENMFWYRQDPGLGLRLIYFSYDVKMKEKGDIPEGYSVSREKKERFSLILESASTNQTSMYLCASSPITGANVLTFGAGSRLTVL.